Below are 21 T cell receptor beta chains sequenced from a single sample in a study of regulatory T cells in long-lasting Graves disease (dated by TCRdb to the early 2020s). The time point label for this specimen denotes: newly diagnosed GD, antithyroid drugs for less than 3 months. For both TCR sequencing and RNA sequencing, RNA was extracted from PBMCs in TRIzol. The method behind the library was multiplex PCR. The instrument was an Illumina HiSeq 4000. To build TCR beta libraries, CDR3 regions were amplified by Arm-PCR using iRepertoire HTBI primers. The public reads were reanalyzed by TCRdb: fastp trimming at Q25, MiXCR alignment, in-frame beta chains only. Rows merge per CDR3 protein into single entries with the most common DNA and genes. Within this sample are roughly 530,000 distinct CDR3 sequences, with about 16% of them counted one time only. The top ten hold 25% of the sample. This sample also appeared in a second study, on T cells in Graves' hyperthyroidism and ophthalmopathy.

Sequencing was performed on peripheral blood mononuclear cells (PBMCs), taken at new diagnosis, from a patient treated with antithyroid drugs. The receptor set was obtained from a woman between 40 and 65 years old with Graves disease. Donor details come from another sample of the same person, matched by shared clones.

The chain links TRBV28 to TRBJ2-7; 7 bases fit TRBD2. The trim removed 7 bases at V and 2 bases at J, leaving 8 bases unmatched. CDR1 MDHEN and CDR2 SYDVKM come from the germline V gene. This CDR3 is built from 14 residues. CDR3 bases: TGTGCCAGCACCCGGGGAGGGGTGACCTACGAGCAGTACTTC. Amino acids: CASTRGGVTYEQYF.

This clonotype has a handful of counts. The V and J genes are TRBV11-3 and TRBJ2-7; D not certain. Germline CDR1 and CDR2: SGHNT and YENEEA. V gave up 5 bases and J gave up 7 bases, with 12 bases separating them. The length of the CDR3 is 12 residues. The CDR3 reads CASSRSEWEQYF. DNA of the CDR3: TGTGCCAGCAGCCGGTCCGAGTGGGAGCAGTACTTC.

This sequence joins TRBV15 and TRBJ1-4, with D tentatively TRBD1 (5 bases). CDR3 length equals 16 residues. V gave up 0 bases and J gave up 8 bases, with 16 bases separating them. CDR1 is LNHNV and CDR2 is YYDKDF in the germline V gene (reference sequence). The CDR3 loop reads CATSREGEGLGEKLFF. The CDR3 DNA sequence: TGTGCCACCAGCAGAGAGGGGGAAGGTCTAGGCGAAAAACTGTTTTTT.

This clonotype was observed many times. The gene calls are TRBV6-1 and TRBJ2-3, with TRBD2 matching 8 bases. CDR1 MNHNS and CDR2 SASEGT come from the germline V gene. The ends lost 6 bases at V and 5 bases at J; junction bases unmatched: 22. This CDR3 has 19 residues. The CDR3: CASRPGLGYPLDNIDTQYF. The CDR3 DNA reads TGTGCCAGCAGACCGGGACTAGGATATCCCCTCGACAATATAGATACGCAGTATTTT.

At least ten counts were recorded for this clonotype. The chain uses TRBV18 and TRBJ1-1, with a weak D call TRBD1 (5 bases). V was trimmed by 4 bases and J by 7 bases, leaving 13 bases between them. The CDR3 loop spans 13 amino acids. CDR1 KGHSH and CDR2 LQKENI come from the germline V gene. The CDR3 region is CASSLTGKVEAFF. CDR3 DNA sequence: TGTGCCAGCTCACTAACAGGCAAGGTTGAAGCTTTCTTT.

Many counts were recorded for this clonotype. This sequence joins TRBV3-1 and TRBJ1-5; D is possibly TRBD1 (5 bases). This CDR3 has 17 residues. V was pared by 2 bases and J by 0 bases, with 14 bases between. The germline V gene encodes CDR1 LGHDT and CDR2 YNNKEL (reference sequence). Here the CDR3 DNA reads TGTGCCAGCAGCCAAAACCCATACAGGAATAGCAATCAGCCCCAGCATTTT. Its translation is CASSQNPYRNSNQPQHF.

This clonotype was seen more than once but under ten times. The chain employs TRBV20-1 and TRBJ1-1, with unresolved D. Germline V CDR1 and CDR2: DFQATT, SNEGSKA (reference sequence). V gave up 3 bases and J gave up 0 bases, with 8 bases separating them. The CDR3 is 13 amino acids. The CDR3 loop reads CSARVGLNTEAFF. For the CDR3, the DNA is TGCAGTGCTAGGGTCGGCTTGAACACTGAAGCTTTCTTT.

As concerns this clonotype: One junction end does not reproduce the germline sequence, and a read error may be involved. The gene calls are TRBV12-3 or TRBV12-4 and TRBJ1-4; D uncertain. The CDR3 length is 16 residues. CDR3 residues: CASTHFRHATSEKLFF. CDR3 bases: TGTGCCAGCACCCACTTTCGACACGCAACTAGTGAAAAACTGTTTTTT.

This clonotype was detected ten times or more. CDR3 sequence reads: CSAGGTRVYEQYF. CDR3 in DNA: TGCAGTGCTGGCGGGACTAGAGTCTACGAGCAGTACTTC. The chain uses TRBV20-1 and TRBJ2-7; 8 bases match TRBD2. Germline V gives CDR1 DFQATT, CDR2 SNEGSKA (reference sequence). Germline trimming cut 5 bases from V and 3 bases from J; bases unmatched to any gene: 6. CDR3 length equals 13 residues.

This clonotype was counted between two and nine times. This is likely an artifact of a read error, given a far larger clone one base away. This chain connects TRBV27 to TRBJ1-1; D unresolved. V lost 6 bases to trimming and J lost 1 base, with 9 bases between them. CDR1 and CDR2 from the germline V gene are MNHEY and SMNVEV (reference sequence). The CDR3 has 13 residues. The chain's CDR3 is CASRGIGNTEAFF. The CDR3 nucleotides read TGTGCCAGCAGAGGGATAGGGAACACTGAAGCTTTCTTT.

The rearrangement joins TRBV3-1 to TRBJ2-6; 7 nucleotides agree with TRBD1. The J segment lost 2 bases and the V segment lost 4 bases, leaving 8 bases of the junction unmatched. CDR3 length: 17 amino acids. The germline gives CDR1 LGHDT, CDR2 YNNKEL (reference sequence). DNA of the CDR3: TGTGCCAGCAGCCCCAATCAGGGGGTCACTGGGGCCAACGTCCTGACTTTC. Protein: CASSPNQGVTGANVLTF.

This clonotype was recorded at least ten times. The V and J genes are TRBV3-1 and TRBJ2-7, with D possibly TRBD1 on 5 matching bases. Trimming took off 0 bases at V and 4 bases at J, with 13 bases between the two ends. CDR1 and CDR2 (germline): LGHDT, YNNKEL (reference sequence). This CDR3 has 15 amino acids. CDR3 nucleotides: TGTGCCAGCAGCCAAGATCTTCCAGGGCGGTACGAGCAGTACTTC. It specifies CASSQDLPGRYEQYF.

The chain carries TRBV6-5 and TRBJ1-2, with D unclear. From germline, CDR1 is MNHEY and CDR2 SVGAGI. V shed 0 bases and J shed 4 bases, with 9 bases lying between them. The CDR3 covers 14 residues. CDR3 sequence: CASSYSLKSYGYTF. The CDR3 coding sequence is TGTGCCAGCAGTTACTCCCTCAAAAGCTATGGCTACACCTTC.

This clonotype showed up just a few times. This chain uses TRBV4-2 with TRBJ2-5; D is unresolved. Looked up from germline, CDR1 is LGHNA and CDR2 is YNFKEQ. The V end was cut by 0 bases, the J end by 2 bases, with 10 bases between. This CDR3 comprises 15 residues. The CDR3 protein is CASSQDLGRQETQYF. The DNA for the CDR3 is TGTGCCAGCAGCCAAGATCTAGGCCGACAAGAGACCCAGTACTTC.

With regard to this clonotype: A much larger clone differs by one base, so this may be a read error. The chain carries TRBV7-6 and TRBJ1-1; D is uncertain. This CDR3 spans 12 amino acids. Trimming pared 5 bases from V and 5 bases from J, leaving 9 bases between. Per germline, CDR1 SGHVS and CDR2 FNYEAQ. CDR3 sequence reads: CASSLWRTEAFF. CDR3 nucleotide sequence: TGTGCCAGCAGCCTGTGGAGGACTGAAGCTTTCTTT. Complete variable domain (other parts from reference TRBV7-6 and TRBJ1-1): GAGVSQSPRYKVTKRGQDVALRCDPISGHVSLYWYRQALGQGPEFLTYFNYEAQQDKSGLPNDRFSAERPEGSISTLTIQRTEQRDSAMYRCASSLWRTEAFFGQGTRLTVV.

A remark on this clonotype: One end of the junction varies from germline; a read error may be responsible. The gene calls are TRBV7-7 and TRBJ2-1, with D possibly matching TRBD1 (6 bases). CDR1 and CDR2 from the germline V gene are SSHAT and FNYEAQ (reference sequence). The CDR3 has 14 amino acids. CDR3 bases: TGTGCTAGCAGCCCTTGGGGGCCCTACAATGAGCAGTTCTTC. Translation gives CASSPWGPYNEQFF.

In the case of this clonotype: Germline and junction disagree at one end, which may indicate a read error. The CDR3 loop is CASSFGTEILAF. DNA for the CDR3: TGTGCCAGCAGCTTCGGGACGGAGATACTGGCCTTC. The chain combines TRBV12-3 or TRBV12-4 with TRBJ2-7; TRBD1 or TRBD2 may be the D gene (5 bases each). The CDR3 is made up of 12 amino acids.

V is TRBV14 and J is TRBJ1-3, with D tentatively TRBD1 (5 bases). The CDR3 sequence is 16 residues long. CDR1 is SGHDN and CDR2 is FVKESK in the germline V gene. V was trimmed by 0 bases and J by 0 bases, leaving 9 bases between them. In DNA, the CDR3 is TGTGCCAGCAGCCAAGACTGGACATACTCTGGAAACACCATATATTTT. It specifies CASSQDWTYSGNTIYF.

This clonotype was found many times. For the CDR3, the DNA is TGCAGTGCTAGATGGCGGATGAACACTGAAGCTTTCTTT. Translating it yields CSARWRMNTEAFF. The chain employs TRBV20-1 and TRBJ1-1; D is unresolved. Trimming removed 2 bases at V and 0 bases at J, with 7 bases between. Looked up from germline, CDR1 is DFQATT and CDR2 is SNEGSKA (reference sequence). This CDR3 has 13 residues.

This clonotype has just a few counts. The V call is TRBV4-1, the J call TRBJ2-1; TRBD2 aligns across 7 bases. This CDR3 region has 16 residues. Germline V lookup: CDR1 MGHRA, CDR2 YSYEKL. The V and J ends lost 0 bases and 4 bases, in that order; junction bases with no gene match: 6. The CDR3 loop is CASSQDGPGGYNEQFF. CDR3 nucleotide sequence: TGCGCCAGCAGCCAAGATGGTCCGGGGGGATACAATGAGCAGTTCTTC.

In this sample, this clonotype turned up many times. The chain carries TRBV30 and TRBJ1-3, with a weak D call TRBD1 (6 bases). The germline CDR1 and CDR2 sequences are GTSNPN and SVGIG (reference sequence). V was shortened by 1 base and J by 2 bases, with 12 bases between the two germline ends. The CDR3 loop spans 15 amino acids. The CDR3 spells CAWSGGGHAGNTIYF. Here the CDR3 DNA reads TGTGCCTGGAGTGGGGGGGGGCACGCTGGAAACACCATATATTTT.